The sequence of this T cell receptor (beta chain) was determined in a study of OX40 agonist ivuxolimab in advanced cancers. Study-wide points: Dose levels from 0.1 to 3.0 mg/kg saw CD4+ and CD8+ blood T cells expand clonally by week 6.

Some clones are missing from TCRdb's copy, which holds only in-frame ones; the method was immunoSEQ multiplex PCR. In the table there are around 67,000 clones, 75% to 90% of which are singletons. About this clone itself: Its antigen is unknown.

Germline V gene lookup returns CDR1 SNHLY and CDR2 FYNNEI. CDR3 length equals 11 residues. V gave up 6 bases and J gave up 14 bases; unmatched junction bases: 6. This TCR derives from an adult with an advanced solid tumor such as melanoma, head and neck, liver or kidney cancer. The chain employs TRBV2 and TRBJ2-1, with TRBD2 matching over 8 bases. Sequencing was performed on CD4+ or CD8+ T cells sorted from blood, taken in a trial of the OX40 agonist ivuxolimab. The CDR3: CASSPGGLKFF. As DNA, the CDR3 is TGTGCCAGCAGCCCGGGAGGGTTGAAGTTCTTC.